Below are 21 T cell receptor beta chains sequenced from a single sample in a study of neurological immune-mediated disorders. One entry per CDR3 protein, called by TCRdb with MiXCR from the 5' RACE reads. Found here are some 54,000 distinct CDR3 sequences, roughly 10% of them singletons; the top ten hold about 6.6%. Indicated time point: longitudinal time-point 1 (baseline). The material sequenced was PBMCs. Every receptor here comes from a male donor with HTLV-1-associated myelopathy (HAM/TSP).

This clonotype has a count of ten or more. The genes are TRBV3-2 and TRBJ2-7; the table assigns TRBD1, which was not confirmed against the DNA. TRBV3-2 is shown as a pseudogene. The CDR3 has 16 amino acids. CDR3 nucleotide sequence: TGTGCCAGCAGCGCCAAACCCTCGGGACAGTCCTACGAGCAGTACTTC. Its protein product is CASSAKPSGQSYEQYF.

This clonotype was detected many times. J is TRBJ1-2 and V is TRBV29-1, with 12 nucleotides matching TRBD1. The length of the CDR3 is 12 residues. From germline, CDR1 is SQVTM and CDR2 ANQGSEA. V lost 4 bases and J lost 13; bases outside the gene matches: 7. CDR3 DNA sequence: TGCAGCGTTGTTGGGACAGGGGGCGCAGCCACCTTC. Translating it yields CSVVGTGGAATF.

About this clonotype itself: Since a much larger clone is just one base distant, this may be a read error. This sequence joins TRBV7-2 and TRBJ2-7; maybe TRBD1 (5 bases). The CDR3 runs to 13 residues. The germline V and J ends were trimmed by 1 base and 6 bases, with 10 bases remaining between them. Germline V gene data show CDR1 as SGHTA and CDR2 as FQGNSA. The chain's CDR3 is CTSSLVPGLEQYF. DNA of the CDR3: TGTACCAGCAGCTTAGTTCCAGGGCTCGAGCAGTACTTC.

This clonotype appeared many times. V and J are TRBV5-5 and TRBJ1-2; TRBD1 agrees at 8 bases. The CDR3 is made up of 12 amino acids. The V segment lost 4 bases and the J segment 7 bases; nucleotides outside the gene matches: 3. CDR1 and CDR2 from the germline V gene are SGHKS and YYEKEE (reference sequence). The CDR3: CASSPGTGGYTF. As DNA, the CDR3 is TGTGCCAGCAGCCCTGGGACAGGTGGCTACACCTTC. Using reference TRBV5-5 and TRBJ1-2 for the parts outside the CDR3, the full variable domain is DAGVTQSPTHLIKTRGQQVTLRCSPISGHKSVSWYQQVLGQGPQFIFQYYEKEERGRGNFPDRFSARQFPNYSSELNVNALLLGDSALYLCASSPGTGGYTFGSGTRLTVV.

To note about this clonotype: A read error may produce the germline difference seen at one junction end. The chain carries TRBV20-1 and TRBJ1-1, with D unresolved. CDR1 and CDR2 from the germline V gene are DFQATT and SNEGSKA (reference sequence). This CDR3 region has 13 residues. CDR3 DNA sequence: TGCAGTGATAGAACCCGTGGGTATACTGAAGCTTTCTTT. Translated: CSDRTRGYTEAFF.

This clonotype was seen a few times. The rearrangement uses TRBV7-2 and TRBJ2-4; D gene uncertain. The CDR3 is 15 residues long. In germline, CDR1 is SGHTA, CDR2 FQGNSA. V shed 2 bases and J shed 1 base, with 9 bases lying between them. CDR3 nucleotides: TGTGCCAGCAGCTTAACGGGTGCGGCCAAAAACATTCAGTACTTC. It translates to CASSLTGAAKNIQYF. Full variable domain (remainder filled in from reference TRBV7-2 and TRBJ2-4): GAGVSQSPSNKVTEKGKDVELRCDPISGHTALYWYRQSLGQGLEFLIYFQGNSAPDKSGLPSDRFSAERTGGSVSTLTIQRTQQEDSAVYLCASSLTGAAKNIQYFGAGTRLSVL.

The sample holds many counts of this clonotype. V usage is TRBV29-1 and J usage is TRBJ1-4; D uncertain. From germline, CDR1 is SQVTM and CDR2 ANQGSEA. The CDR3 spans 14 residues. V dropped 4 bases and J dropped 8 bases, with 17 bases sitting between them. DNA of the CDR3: TGCAGCGTTGTGGCTCCAGGCCGGGGAGAAAAACTGTTTTTT. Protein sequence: CSVVAPGRGEKLFF.

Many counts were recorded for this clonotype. CDR3 amino acids: CSARLAGLLDTQYF. DNA for the CDR3: TGCAGTGCTAGACTAGCGGGGTTGTTAGATACGCAGTATTTT. This chain joins TRBV20-1 and TRBJ2-3; 9 positions agree with TRBD2. Trimming took 2 bases from V and 5 from J; bases not matched to a gene: 5. CDR3 length: 14 residues. In germline, CDR1 is DFQATT, CDR2 SNEGSKA (reference sequence).

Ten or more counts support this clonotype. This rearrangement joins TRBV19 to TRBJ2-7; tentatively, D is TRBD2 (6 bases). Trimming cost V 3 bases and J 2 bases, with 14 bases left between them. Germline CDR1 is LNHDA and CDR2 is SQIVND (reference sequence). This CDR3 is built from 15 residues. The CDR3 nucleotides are TGTGCCAGTAGTATTCGGGCGGGCGGGACCTACGAGCAGTACTTC. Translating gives CASSIRAGGTYEQYF.

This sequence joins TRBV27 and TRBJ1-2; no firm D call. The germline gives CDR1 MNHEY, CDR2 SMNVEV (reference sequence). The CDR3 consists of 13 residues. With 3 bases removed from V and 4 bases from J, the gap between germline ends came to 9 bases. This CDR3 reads CASSFGPLYGYTF. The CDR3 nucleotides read TGTGCCAGCAGTTTTGGCCCGCTCTATGGCTACACCTTC.

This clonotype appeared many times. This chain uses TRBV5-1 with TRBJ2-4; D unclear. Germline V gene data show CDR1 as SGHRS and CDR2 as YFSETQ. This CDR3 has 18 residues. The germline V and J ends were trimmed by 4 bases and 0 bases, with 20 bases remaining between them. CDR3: CASSPRGPRNLAKNIQYF. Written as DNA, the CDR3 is TGCGCCAGCAGCCCCCGAGGCCCCAGAAATTTAGCCAAAAACATTCAGTACTTC. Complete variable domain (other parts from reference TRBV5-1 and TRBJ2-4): KAGVTQTPRYLIKTRGQQVTLSCSPISGHRSVSWYQQTPGQGLQFLFEYFSETQRNKGNFPGRFSGRQFSNSRSEMNVSTLELGDSALYLCASSPRGPRNLAKNIQYFGAGTRLSVL.

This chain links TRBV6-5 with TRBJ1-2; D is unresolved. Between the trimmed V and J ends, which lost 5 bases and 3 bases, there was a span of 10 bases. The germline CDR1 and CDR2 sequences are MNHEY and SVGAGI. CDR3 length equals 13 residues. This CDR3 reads CASSLDRYYGYTF. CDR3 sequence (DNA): TGTGCCAGCAGTCTCGACCGTTACTATGGCTACACCTTC.

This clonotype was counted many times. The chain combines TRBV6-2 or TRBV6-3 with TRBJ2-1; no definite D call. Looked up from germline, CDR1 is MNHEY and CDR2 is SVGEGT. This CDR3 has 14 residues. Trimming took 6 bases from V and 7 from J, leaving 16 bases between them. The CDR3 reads CASRYDMVKNEQFF. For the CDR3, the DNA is TGTGCCAGCAGATACGACATGGTTAAAAATGAGCAGTTCTTC.

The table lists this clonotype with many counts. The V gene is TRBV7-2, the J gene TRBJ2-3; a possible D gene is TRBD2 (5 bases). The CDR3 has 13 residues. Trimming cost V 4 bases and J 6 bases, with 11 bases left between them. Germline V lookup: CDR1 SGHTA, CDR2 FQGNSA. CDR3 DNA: TGTGCCAGCAGCTCGGGGATGACCGATACGCAGTATTTT. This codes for CASSSGMTDTQYF.

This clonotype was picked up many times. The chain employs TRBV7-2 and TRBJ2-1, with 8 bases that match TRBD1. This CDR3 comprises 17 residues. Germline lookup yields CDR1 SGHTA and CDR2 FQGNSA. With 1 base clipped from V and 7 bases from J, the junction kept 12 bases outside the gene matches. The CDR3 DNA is TGTGCCAGCAGCTTAGGACGTGCCGGACAGGGATGGAATGAGCAGTTCTTC. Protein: CASSLGRAGQGWNEQFF.

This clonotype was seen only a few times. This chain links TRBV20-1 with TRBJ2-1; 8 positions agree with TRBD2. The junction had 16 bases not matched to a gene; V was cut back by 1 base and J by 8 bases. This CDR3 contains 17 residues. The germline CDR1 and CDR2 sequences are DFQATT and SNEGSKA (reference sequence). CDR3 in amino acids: CSARGSSGGTKWDEQFF. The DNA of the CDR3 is TGCAGTGCTAGAGGGTCCAGCGGGGGCACTAAATGGGATGAGCAGTTCTTC.

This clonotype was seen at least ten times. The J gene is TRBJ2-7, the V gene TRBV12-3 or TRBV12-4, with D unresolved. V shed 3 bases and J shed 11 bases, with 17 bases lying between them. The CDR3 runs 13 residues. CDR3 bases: TGTGCCAGCAGTTTGAACCCCGATAGGGAAGAGTACTTC. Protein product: CASSLNPDREEYF.

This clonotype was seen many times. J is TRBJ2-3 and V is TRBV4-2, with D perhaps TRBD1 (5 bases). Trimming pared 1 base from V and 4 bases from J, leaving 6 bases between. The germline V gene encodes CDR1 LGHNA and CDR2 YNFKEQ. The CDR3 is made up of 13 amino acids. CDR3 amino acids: CASSQGQSDTQYF. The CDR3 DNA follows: TGTGCCAGCAGCCAAGGACAGTCAGATACGCAGTATTTT.

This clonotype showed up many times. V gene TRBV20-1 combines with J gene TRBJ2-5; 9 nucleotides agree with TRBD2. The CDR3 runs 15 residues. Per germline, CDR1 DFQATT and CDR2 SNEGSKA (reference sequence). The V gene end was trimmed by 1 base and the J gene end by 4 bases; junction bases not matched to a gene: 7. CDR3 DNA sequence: TGCAGTGCTAGAGCGTTTAGCGGGGGACGAGAGACCCAGTACTTC. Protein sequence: CSARAFSGGRETQYF.

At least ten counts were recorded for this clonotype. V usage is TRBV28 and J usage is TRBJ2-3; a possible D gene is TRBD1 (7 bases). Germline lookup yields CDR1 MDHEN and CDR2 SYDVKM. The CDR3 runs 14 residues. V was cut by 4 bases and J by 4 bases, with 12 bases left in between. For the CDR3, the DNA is TGTGCCAGCAGTTCGACAGGGAGGTCAGATACGCAGTATTTT. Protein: CASSSTGRSDTQYF.

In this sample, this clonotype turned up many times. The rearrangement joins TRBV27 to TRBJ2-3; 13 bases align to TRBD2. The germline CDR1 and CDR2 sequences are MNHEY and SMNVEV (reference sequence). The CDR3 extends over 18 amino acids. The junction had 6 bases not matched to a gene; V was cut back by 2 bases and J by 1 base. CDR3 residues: CASSLLGLAGDRTDTQYF. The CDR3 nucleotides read TGTGCCAGCAGTTTACTAGGACTAGCGGGGGACCGCACAGATACGCAGTATTTT.